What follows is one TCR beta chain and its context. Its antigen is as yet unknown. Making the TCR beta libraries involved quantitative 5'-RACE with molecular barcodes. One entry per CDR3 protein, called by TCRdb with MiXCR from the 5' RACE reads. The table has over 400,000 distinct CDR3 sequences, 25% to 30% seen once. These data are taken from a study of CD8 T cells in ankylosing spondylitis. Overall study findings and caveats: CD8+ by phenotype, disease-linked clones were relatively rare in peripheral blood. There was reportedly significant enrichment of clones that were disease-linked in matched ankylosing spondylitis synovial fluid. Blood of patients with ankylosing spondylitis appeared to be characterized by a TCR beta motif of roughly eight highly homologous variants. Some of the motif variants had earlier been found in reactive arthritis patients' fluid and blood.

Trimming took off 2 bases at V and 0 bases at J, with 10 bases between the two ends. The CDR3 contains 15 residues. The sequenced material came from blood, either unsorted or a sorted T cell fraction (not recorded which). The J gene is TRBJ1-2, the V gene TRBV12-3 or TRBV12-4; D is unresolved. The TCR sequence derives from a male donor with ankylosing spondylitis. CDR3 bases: TGTGCCAGCAGTTTAACGAGACACTCTAACTATGGCTACACCTTC. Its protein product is CASSLTRHSNYGYTF.